The rows below give T cell receptor beta chains drawn from one sample of a study of blood T cell repertoires in COVID-19. The data were produced by immunoSEQ multiplex PCR, yet TCRdb's version contains in-frame clones alone and is incomplete. This table holds about 49,000 clones, over 80% found once. The sequenced material came from peripheral blood. The source is an elderly woman with COVID-19, enrolled during active disease. Both conserved end residues are part of each CDR3. The D gene is left open where the match is weak. Expanded clones get a size class; other rows say once, few or many, or leave the size out.

D,length,V,size,J,DNA,CDR3
TRBD1,14,TRBV3-1/TRBV3-2,-,TRBJ1-1,TGTGCCAGCAGCGACAGGGGGTTGGACACTGAAGCTTTCTTT,CASSDRGLDTEAFF
TRBD1,14,TRBV2,few,TRBJ1-1,TGTGCCAGCAGAGGGGACAGGGTGGGCACTGAAGCTTTCTTT,CASRGDRVGTEAFF
TRBD1,14,TRBV30,-,TRBJ1-3,TGTGCCTGGAGTCTAGACAGGGCGAGAAACACCATATATTTT,CAWSLDRARNTIYF
-,19,TRBV7-6,-,TRBJ2-5,TGTGCCAGCAGCTTAGAGGCGTCGGCAGCGGGCGGGTGGGGAGAGACCCAGTACTTC,CASSLEASAAGGWGETQYF
TRBD2,17,TRBV5-1,-,TRBJ2-2,TGCGCCAGCAGTGTCTTCTTGGTAGCGGGGCTAAATCGGGAGCTGTTTTTT,CASSVFLVAGLNRELFF
-,15,TRBV7-8,-,TRBJ2-3,TGTGCCAGCAGTTACCGGGACTTCGGGGCAGATACGCAGTATTTT,CASSYRDFGADTQYF
TRBD1,18,TRBV19,-,TRBJ2-1,TGTGCCAGTAGTACACCCCCCTGGACAGGAATCACCTACAATGAGCAGTTCTTC,CASSTPPWTGITYNEQFF
TRBD2,16,TRBV5-5,-,TRBJ2-3,TGTGCCAGCAGCTCCAGACTAGCGGGATTCACAGATACGCAGTATTTT,CASSSRLAGFTDTQYF
-,15,TRBV7-8,-,TRBJ1-6,TGTGCCAGCAGCTCAAGACCAGGGCCCGATTCACCCCTCCACTTT,CASSSRPGPDSPLHF
TRBD1,13,TRBV28,-,TRBJ1-4,TGTGCCAGCAGTGGACAGGAAGATGAAAAACTGTTTTTT,CASSGQEDEKLFF
TRBD1,12,TRBV7-9,-,TRBJ2-7,TGTGCCATCGGACAGGGAAACCACGAGCAGTACTTC,CAIGQGNHEQYF
TRBD1,15,TRBV10-2,-,TRBJ1-2,TGCGCCAGCAGTGATCCCGGGACAGGGCGTGGGGGCTACACCTTC,CASSDPGTGRGGYTF
-,15,TRBV5-1,-,TRBJ2-1,TGCGCCAGCAGCTATGGTGGGAGGGGACATTCTGAGCAGTTCTTC,CASSYGGRGHSEQFF
TRBD1,13,TRBV18,-,TRBJ1-4,TGTGCCACCACCGGGACAGGGAATGAAAAACTGTTTTTT,CATTGTGNEKLFF
-,12,TRBV6-5,-,TRBJ1-2,TGTGCCAGCAGGGCCAGGCGCTATGGCTACACCTTC,CASRARRYGYTF
TRBD1,18,TRBV24-1,few,TRBJ1-6,TGTGCCACCAGTGATTTGCGGGGGGACAGGGGGCATAGTTCACCCCTCCACTTT,CATSDLRGDRGHSSPLHF
-,14,TRBV21-1,-,TRBJ1-2,TGTGCCAGCTCCTATAGACAGGGTAGGTATGGCTACACCTTC,CASSYRQGRYGYTF
-,16,TRBV18,-,TRBJ1-2,TGTGCCAGCTCACCACCGTCATCGGGAGGTGGCTATGGCTACACCTTC,CASSPPSSGGGYGYTF
-,12,TRBV7-8,few,TRBJ2-3,TGTGCCAGCAGCCCCACTAGGGATACGCAGTATTTT,CASSPTRDTQYF
-,16,TRBV6-5,-,TRBJ2-2,TGTGCCAGCAGTTACTCAGACAGCAAGAACACCGGGGAGCTGTTTTTT,CASSYSDSKNTGELFF
TRBD1,16,TRBV28,few,TRBJ1-1,TGTGCCAGCAGTCGGGGTGGGACAGGGGGGAACACTGAAGCTTTCTTT,CASSRGGTGGNTEAFF
TRBD1,17,TRBV24-1,-,TRBJ2-3,TGTGCCACCAGTGACCCCGGACAGGGAGGCGGCGCAGATACGCAGTATTTT,CATSDPGQGGGADTQYF
TRBD1,19,TRBV19,once,TRBJ1-5,TGTGCCAGTAGTATCCCAACAGGGGCCCAATTTTATAGCAATCAGCCCCAGCATTTT,CASSIPTGAQFYSNQPQHF
TRBD1,13,TRBV6-5,once,TRBJ1-1,TGTGCCAGCCCCGGGACAGTGAGACAAGAAGCTTTCTTT,CASPGTVRQEAFF
-,15,TRBV14,-,TRBJ2-7,TGTGCCAGCAGCCACCATCAGACTACCTCCTACGAGCAGTACTTC,CASSHHQTTSYEQYF
TRBD2,17,TRBV25-1,-,TRBJ2-3,TGTGCCAGCAGTGACAGTGGACTAGCGGGCAACACAGATACGCAGTATTTT,CASSDSGLAGNTDTQYF
-,14,TRBV19,few,TRBJ1-4,TGTGCCAGTAGTTCCAGGGCTAATAATGAAAAACTGTTTTTT,CASSSRANNEKLFF
-,15,TRBV5-1,-,TRBJ1-1,TGCGCCAGCAGCTTCATGACCCAGGGGATCACTGAAGCTTTCTTT,CASSFMTQGITEAFF
-,15,TRBV28,once,TRBJ1-2,TGTGCCAGCAGTTCGCCAGGGTCCGCTAACTATGGCTACACCTTC,CASSSPGSANYGYTF
-,16,TRBV6-5,-,TRBJ1-2,TGTGCCAGCAGTTACGAGGGATCAGACCTATCAAGAGGCTACACCTTC,CASSYEGSDLSRGYTF
TRBD1,16,TRBV9,-,TRBJ2-7,TGTGCCAGCAGCGTAGGAGGGACAGGGTTAACCTACGAGCAGTACTTC,CASSVGGTGLTYEQYF
-,13,TRBV7-9,-,TRBJ2-1,TGTGCCAGCAGCTCTAGACAGGCCAATGAGCAGTTCTTC,CASSSRQANEQFF
-,15,TRBV28,-,TRBJ2-7,TGTGCCAGCAGTTCGTCGGGAGAGCGGACCGGGGAGCAGTACTTC,CASSSSGERTGEQYF
TRBD2,15,TRBV7-6,-,TRBJ2-5,TGTGCCAGCAGCTTAGCGGGGACTACCCAAGAGACCCAGTACTTC,CASSLAGTTQETQYF
-,13,TRBV27,-,TRBJ1-2,TGTGCCAGCAGCCCCTCGGGTATAGAGGGCTACACCTTC,CASSPSGIEGYTF
-,16,TRBV5-4,-,TRBJ2-7,TGTGCCAGCAGCTTGGCTCCCCGTTTGGGGGGAAGGGAGCAGTACTTC,CASSLAPRLGGREQYF
TRBD2,18,TRBV18,once,TRBJ2-3,TGTGCCAGCTCACCATTTGGTATAGGGACTAGGAGCACAGATACGCAGTATTTT,CASSPFGIGTRSTDTQYF
TRBD1,18,TRBV4-1,once,TRBJ2-1,TGCGCCAGCAGCTACGGACAGGGCCCCCTCAGCTCCTACAATGAGCAGTTCTTC,CASSYGQGPLSSYNEQFF
TRBD2,14,TRBV18,once,TRBJ2-7,TGTGCCAGCTCCGCCTTGGGAGGGGAAACCGAGCAGTACTTC,CASSALGGETEQYF
TRBD1,14,TRBV5-6,once,TRBJ2-1,TGTGCCAGCACCGGACAGGGGGGCTACAATGAGCAGTTCTTC,CASTGQGGYNEQFF
-,14,TRBV5-1,-,TRBJ2-3,TGCGCCAGCAGCTTCTCGGGGAGCACAGATACGCAGTATTTT,CASSFSGSTDTQYF
-,14,TRBV27,-,TRBJ2-6,TGTGCCAGCAGTCTCAGCTCTGGGGCCAACGTCCTGACTTTC,CASSLSSGANVLTF
TRBD1,15,TRBV27,-,TRBJ2-3,TGTGCCAGCAGGTCGGGACAGACAAGCACAGATACGCAGTATTTT,CASRSGQTSTDTQYF
-,13,TRBV11-3,-,TRBJ2-2,TGTGCCAGCAGCTTAGATCGAAGCGGAGAGCTGTTTTTT,CASSLDRSGELFF
TRBD1,17,TRBV5-1,-,TRBJ1-6,TGCGCCAGCAGCTTGGGGCCCCAGGGGGCCTATAATTCACCCCTCCACTTT,CASSLGPQGAYNSPLHF
-,14,TRBV18,once,TRBJ1-3,TGTGCCAGCTCACCACCGGTTCCCCGGGACACCATATATTTT,CASSPPVPRDTIYF
-,15,TRBV6-5,-,TRBJ1-1,TGTGCCAGCAGTTACTCACAGGGAGTGAGCACTGAAGCTTTCTTT,CASSYSQGVSTEAFF
TRBD1,13,TRBV19,-,TRBJ2-7,TGTGCCAGCTGGGGACAGGGGGCCTACGAGCAGTACTTC,CASWGQGAYEQYF
TRBD1,15,TRBV19,-,TRBJ2-3,TGTGCCAGTAGGTCCGGGACAGGGAGCACAGATACGCAGTATTTT,CASRSGTGSTDTQYF
-,12,TRBV30,medium-sized,TRBJ1-6,TGTGCCTGGACCGAGCTTCATTCACCCCTCCACTTT,CAWTELHSPLHF
-,13,TRBV5-1,-,TRBJ2-7,TGCGCCAGCAGCTCTGGACAGCCCCACGAGCAGTACTTC,CASSSGQPHEQYF
-,16,TRBV19,-,TRBJ1-3,TGTGCCAGTACCCCCCCCCGGGGACTAGGTGGAAACACCATATATTTT,CASTPPRGLGGNTIYF
-,14,TRBV7-2,-,TRBJ2-7,TGTGCCAGCAGCTTTCGAAGGGGGAGCTACGAGCAGTACTTC,CASSFRRGSYEQYF
TRBD1,15,TRBV30,few,TRBJ1-5,TGTGCCTGGAGGCCGACAGGGGGTCGGGATCAGCCCCAGCATTTT,CAWRPTGGRDQPQHF